Shown below are 26 T cell receptor beta chains from a single sample sequenced in a study of blood T cell repertoires in COVID-19. Here immunoSEQ multiplex PCR was the method, and the copy in TCRdb shows in-frame clones only, minus some. Seen here are a few hundred thousand clones, about 90% observed once, and the top ten hold approximately 2.5%. The source material was peripheral blood. Receptors were obtained from a person under 35 with COVID-19, enrolled during active disease.

The chain joins TRBV7-2 to TRBJ2-7, with 8 bases aligning to TRBD2. CDR3 length: 16 residues. Germline-derived CDR1 and CDR2 are SGHTA and FQGNSA. V shed 0 bases, J shed 6 bases, and the junction held 10 bases outside the gene matches. The DNA for the CDR3 is TGTGCCAGCAGCTTAGCCCGGGGGGGCAGGGTGGCCGAGCAGTACTTC. It specifies CASSLARGGRVAEQYF.

This chain uses TRBV6-2 or TRBV6-3 with TRBJ1-5, with D hard to call. CDR3 size: 16 residues. The V and J ends lost 2 bases and 5 bases respectively, with 16 bases between them. The germline CDR1 and CDR2 sequences are MNHEY and SVGEGT. For the CDR3, the DNA is TGTGCCAGCAGTTACCAAGTTACTTCAATGGATCAGCCCCAGCATTTT. It translates to CASSYQVTSMDQPQHF.

The chain is built from TRBV6-2 or TRBV6-3 and TRBJ2-1; TRBD2 agrees at 7 bases. The germline gives CDR1 MNHEY, CDR2 SVGEGT. J was trimmed by 9 bases and V by 2 bases; bases with no gene match: 10. The CDR3 consists of 15 residues. The CDR3 DNA follows: TGTGCCAGCAGTTACCGCCTAGCGGAGGGGAGTGAGCAGTTCTTC. Translation: CASSYRLAEGSEQFF.

This clone was recorded only once. The V call is TRBV6-5, the J call TRBJ2-7; 8 bases are shared with TRBD1. CDR1 and CDR2 (germline): MNHEY, SVGAGI. The CDR3 length is 15 residues. With 5 bases clipped from V and 4 bases from J, the junction kept 10 bases outside the gene matches. CDR3 in amino acids: CASSPDRGGGYEQYF. CDR3 DNA sequence: TGTGCCAGCAGTCCCGACAGGGGAGGTGGGTACGAGCAGTACTTC.

This clone has ten or more counts. This chain joins TRBV4-3 and TRBJ1-4, with TRBD1 matching 9 bases. V dropped 0 bases and J dropped 7; count of bases not matched to a gene: 6. Looked up from germline, CDR1 is LGHNA and CDR2 is YSLEER. This CDR3 has 16 residues. DNA for the CDR3: TGCGCCAGCAGCCAAGAAAGGGGGACAGGGAGTGAAAAACTGTTTTTT. Protein sequence: CASSQERGTGSEKLFF.

The chain couples TRBV28 to TRBJ1-6, with D possibly TRBD1 on 6 matching bases. V was trimmed by 10 bases and J by 11 bases, leaving 18 bases between them. Germline V gives CDR1 MDHEN, CDR2 SYDVKM. CDR3 length: 13 residues. Here the CDR3 reads CAITQDRDAPLHF. DNA of the CDR3: TGTGCCATCACTCAGGACAGAGACGCACCCCTCCACTTT.

The V gene is TRBV2, the J gene TRBJ2-7; 12 bases line up with TRBD1. The CDR3 is 15 residues long. Germline V gene lookup returns CDR1 SNHLY and CDR2 FYNNEI. Trimming removed 5 bases from V and 9 bases from J; junction bases left unmatched: 11. The CDR3 spells CASSSGTGGPLGQYF. The CDR3 DNA follows: TGTGCCAGCAGTTCCGGGACAGGGGGCCCACTTGGGCAGTACTTC.

The rearrangement links TRBV10-3 to TRBJ2-7; 9 bases are a match to TRBD1. The CDR3 has 14 amino acids. Germline values: CDR1 ENHRY, CDR2 SYGVKD. The V and J ends lost 10 bases and 6 bases, in that order; junction bases with no gene match: 13. The CDR3 nucleotides read TGTGCCACACACCCCTCGGGACAGGGATCCGAGCAGTACTTC. Its protein product is CATHPSGQGSEQYF.

The chain combines TRBV5-5 with TRBJ1-6; maybe TRBD1 (5 bases). CDR3 length equals 18 residues. The germline V gene encodes CDR1 SGHKS and CDR2 YYEKEE (reference sequence). The V and J ends lost 0 bases and 6 bases respectively, with 19 bases between them. CDR3 sequence: CASSLDRSRALFNSPLHF. In nucleotides, the CDR3 is TGTGCCAGCAGCTTGGATAGGTCCAGGGCCCTATTTAATTCACCCCTCCACTTT. The variable domain in full, completed from reference TRBV5-5 and TRBJ1-6, reads DAGVTQSPTHLIKTRGQQVTLRCSPISGHKSVSWYQQVLGQGPQFIFQYYEKEERGRGNFPDRFSARQFPNYSSELNVNALLLGDSALYLCASSLDRSRALFNSPLHFGNGTRLTVT.

The gene calls are TRBV10-3 and TRBJ1-3, with 7 nucleotides matching TRBD1. The CDR3 is 12 amino acids. CDR1 and CDR2 (germline): ENHRY, SYGVKD. The junction had 4 bases not matched to a gene; V was cut back by 10 bases and J by 4 bases. The CDR3 sequence is CATRGPGNTIYF. The CDR3 DNA is TGTGCCACTAGGGGGCCGGGAAACACCATATATTTT.

The rearrangement links TRBV12-3 or TRBV12-4 to TRBJ1-1; 7 nucleotides align to TRBD1. CDR3 size: 13 residues. Trimming at V came to 4 bases and at J to 1 base, leaving 0 bases not matched to a gene. The CDR3 DNA reads TGTGCCAGCAGTTGGGACAGGAACACTGAAGCTTTCTTT. This codes for CASSWDRNTEAFF.

The chain uses TRBV10-3 and TRBJ2-1, with 8 bases aligning to TRBD2. The trim removed 8 bases at V and 7 bases at J, leaving 19 bases unmatched. The CDR3 runs 17 residues. In germline, CDR1 is ENHRY, CDR2 SYGVKD. The CDR3 is CAIGPTTGSGGPNEQFF. The DNA for the CDR3 is TGTGCCATCGGACCAACGACAGGCTCGGGAGGGCCGAATGAGCAGTTCTTC.

The chain recombines TRBV25-1 with TRBJ1-1; D not resolved. With 6 bases removed from V and 11 bases from J, the gap between germline ends came to 19 bases. From germline, CDR1 is MGHDK and CDR2 SYGVNS. The CDR3 has 13 residues. Here the CDR3 DNA reads TGTGCCAGCAGACCCCGCGAGGCCTCTGGGGCTTTCTTT. Translating gives CASRPREASGAFF.

The rearrangement links TRBV7-9 to TRBJ2-1, with 10 bases matching TRBD1. With V trimmed by 4 bases and J by 7 bases, 7 bases remained unmatched. The germline V gene has CDR1 SEHNR and CDR2 FQNEAQ (reference sequence). The CDR3 contains 15 residues. The CDR3 DNA is TGTGCCAGCAGCTCGACAGGGGGCAGTTGGAATGAGCAGTTCTTC. Its translation is CASSSTGGSWNEQFF.

V is TRBV11-2 and J is TRBJ1-6; a possible D gene is TRBD1 (5 bases). The CDR3 length is 16 residues. V was shortened by 3 bases and J by 7 bases, with 16 bases between the two germline ends. Germline V gene lookup returns CDR1 SGHAT and CDR2 FQNNGV. This chain's CDR3 is CASSFIVQGKNSPLHF. In DNA form, the CDR3 reads TGTGCCAGCAGCTTTATCGTCCAGGGAAAAAATTCACCCCTCCACTTT.

The V and J genes are TRBV3-1 (or the pseudogene TRBV3-2) and TRBJ1-3; 7 bases are a match to TRBD1. Trimming at V came to 4 bases and at J to 0 bases, leaving 12 bases not matched to a gene. The CDR3 is 18 residues long. Germline V gives CDR1 LGHDT, CDR2 YNNKEL (reference sequence). CDR3 in DNA: TGTGCCAGCAGCCGCGGAGGGGACAGCGCGAACTCTGGAAACACCATATATTTT. It specifies CASSRGGDSANSGNTIYF.

This clone was found a few times. The V and J genes are TRBV5-8 and TRBJ2-7, with 8 nucleotides matching TRBD2. After removal of 4 bases from V and 2 bases from J, the junction contained 5 bases not matched to a gene. CDR1 is SGHTS, CDR2 YDEGEE, per germline. The CDR3 is 14 residues long. The CDR3 loop reads CASSGGGLAYEQYF. CDR3 bases: TGTGCCAGCAGCGGGGGGGGACTAGCCTACGAGCAGTACTTC.

V and J are TRBV28 and TRBJ2-7; 7 bases align to TRBD1. J was trimmed by 0 bases and V by 2 bases; bases with no gene match: 4. This CDR3 has 15 residues. The V gene's germline CDR1 is MDHEN and CDR2 SYDVKM. In DNA, the CDR3 is TGTGCCAGCAGTTTACGGGGACAGACCTCCTACGAGCAGTACTTC. Protein: CASSLRGQTSYEQYF.

This chain uses TRBV3-1 (or the pseudogene TRBV3-2) with TRBJ1-6, with TRBD1 matching 9 bases. The germline gives CDR1 LGHDT, CDR2 YNNKEL (reference sequence). The CDR3 covers 17 residues. The junction had 9 bases not matched to a gene; V was cut back by 0 bases and J by 9 bases. CDR3 region: CASSQEVLLQGASPLHF. The CDR3 DNA follows: TGTGCCAGCAGCCAAGAAGTTCTGCTACAGGGGGCTTCACCCCTCCACTTT.

The CDR3 DNA follows: TGTGCCACCACACAGGGGTTCAATGGCTACACCTTC. This encodes CATTQGFNGYTF. The rearrangement uses TRBV6-5 and TRBJ1-2; 7 nucleotides match TRBD1. Germline loops: CDR1 MNHEY, CDR2 SVGAGI. The CDR3 loop spans 12 amino acids. After removal of 10 bases from V and 6 bases from J, the junction contained 8 bases not matched to a gene.

The rearrangement joins TRBV20-1 to TRBJ2-1; D is unresolved. V gave up 3 bases and J gave up 6 bases, with 15 bases separating them. The germline V gene encodes CDR1 DFQATT and CDR2 SNEGSKA (reference sequence). This CDR3 spans 14 amino acids. In nucleotides, the CDR3 is TGCAGTGCTAGTAAGTTTGTAGCCGCCAATGAGCAGTTCTTC. Its translation: CSASKFVAANEQFF.

The rearrangement joins TRBV29-1 to TRBJ1-3; no definite D call. Germline V gene data show CDR1 as SQVTM and CDR2 as ANQGSEA. V lost 5 bases to trimming and J lost 1 base, with 3 bases between them. There are 11 residues in the CDR3. CDR3 loop: CSVPSGNTIYF. The CDR3 DNA reads as TGCAGCGTTCCTTCTGGAAACACCATATATTTT.

The V gene is TRBV5-6, the J gene TRBJ2-7; D may be TRBD2 (6 bases). Trimming shortened V by 6 bases and J by 5 bases, and 18 bases separated the two germline ends. The CDR3 is 14 amino acids. Germline CDR1 is SGHDT and CDR2 is YYEEEE. CDR3 loop: CASTGDPGRNEQYF. In DNA, the CDR3 is TGTGCCAGCACTGGGGATCCGGGGAGGAACGAGCAGTACTTC.

The gene calls are TRBV7-2 and TRBJ1-4, with D perhaps TRBD1 (6 bases). This CDR3 is built from 13 residues. The germline V gene encodes CDR1 SGHTA and CDR2 FQGNSA. V lost 1 base and J lost 8, with 8 bases in between. Here the CDR3 DNA reads TGTGCCAGCAGCTTAGGCCAGGGGGAAAAACTGTTTTTT. Protein product: CASSLGQGEKLFF. The full variable domain, its missing parts supplied by reference TRBV7-2 and TRBJ1-4, is GAGVSQSPSNKVTEKGKDVELRCDPISGHTALYWYRQSLGQGLEFLIYFQGNSAPDKSGLPSDRFSAERTGGSVSTLTIQRTQQEDSAVYLCASSLGQGEKLFFGSGTQLSVL.

The chain joins TRBV6-1 to TRBJ2-7; the D gene is possibly TRBD1 (6 bases). V lost 2 bases and J 2 bases, leaving 13 bases between the germline ends. Germline V gene lookup returns CDR1 MNHNS and CDR2 SASEGT. The CDR3 sequence is 15 residues long. In DNA form, the CDR3 reads TGTGCCAGCAGTGAAATCAGGGGAAGCACCTACGAGCAGTACTTC. Protein product: CASSEIRGSTYEQYF.

The V call is TRBV7-9, the J call TRBJ2-1; 9 bases align to TRBD2. Trimming removed 7 bases from V and 5 bases from J; junction bases left unmatched: 9. Germline CDR1 is SEHNR and CDR2 is FQNEAQ (reference sequence). The CDR3 covers 15 residues. The CDR3 DNA follows: TGTGCCAGCACCCCCAGGGCGGGAGGGAACAATGAGCAGTTCTTC. Encoded protein: CASTPRAGGNNEQFF.